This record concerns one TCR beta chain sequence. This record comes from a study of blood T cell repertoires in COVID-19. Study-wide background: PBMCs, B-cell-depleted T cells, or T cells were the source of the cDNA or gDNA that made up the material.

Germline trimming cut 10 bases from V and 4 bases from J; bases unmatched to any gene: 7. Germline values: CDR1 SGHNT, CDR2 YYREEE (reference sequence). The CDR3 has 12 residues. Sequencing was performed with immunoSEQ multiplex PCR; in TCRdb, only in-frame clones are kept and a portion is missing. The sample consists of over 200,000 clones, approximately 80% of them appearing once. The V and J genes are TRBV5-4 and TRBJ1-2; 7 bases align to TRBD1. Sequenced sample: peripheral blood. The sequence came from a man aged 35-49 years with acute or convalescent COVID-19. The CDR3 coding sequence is TGTGCCGTTCCGACAGGGATCTATGGCTACACCTTC. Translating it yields CAVPTGIYGYTF. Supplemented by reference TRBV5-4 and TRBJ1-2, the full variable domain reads ETGVTQSPTHLIKTRGQQVTLRCSSQSGHNTVSWYQQALGQGPQFIFQYYREEENGRGNFPPRFSGLQFPNYSSELNVNALELDDSALYLCAVPTGIYGYTFGSGTRLTVV.